This T cell receptor (beta chain) was sequenced during a study of T cell responses to AZD1222 COVID-19 vaccine. Data came from immunoSEQ multiplex PCR; TCRdb stores just in-frame clones and leaves some out. The profile shows 120,000 to 150,000 clones, under 90% of them singletons. The receptor comes from an adult who received the AZD1222 COVID-19 vaccine. The sample here was peripheral blood, taken 28 days after the second AZD1222 dose.

The CDR3 is CASSILGPNTEAFF. DNA of the CDR3: TGTGCCAGTAGTATACTAGGACCCAACACTGAAGCTTTCTTT. J is TRBJ1-1 and V is TRBV19; D is unclear. The CDR3 is made up of 14 amino acids. The germline gives CDR1 LNHDA, CDR2 SQIVND (reference sequence). The V end was cut by 2 bases, the J end by 2 bases, with 9 bases between.